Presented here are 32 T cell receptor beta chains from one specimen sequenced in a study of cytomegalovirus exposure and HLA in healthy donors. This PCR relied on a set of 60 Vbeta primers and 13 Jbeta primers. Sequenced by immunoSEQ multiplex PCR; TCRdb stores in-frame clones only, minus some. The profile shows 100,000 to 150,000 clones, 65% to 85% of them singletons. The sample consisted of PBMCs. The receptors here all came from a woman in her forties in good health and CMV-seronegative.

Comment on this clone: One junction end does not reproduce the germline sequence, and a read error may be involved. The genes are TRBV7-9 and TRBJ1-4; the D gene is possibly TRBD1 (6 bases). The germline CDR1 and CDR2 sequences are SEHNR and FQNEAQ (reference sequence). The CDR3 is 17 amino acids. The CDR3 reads CSSSYSAETGRNEKLFF. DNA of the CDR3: TGTTCCAGCAGCTACAGTGCCGAGACAGGACGAAATGAAAAACTGTTTTTT.

CDR3 coding DNA: TGCGCCAGCAACTCCGACTCGTACTACAATGAGCAGTTCTTC. Amino acids: CASNSDSYYNEQFF. This sequence joins TRBV5-1 and TRBJ2-1; no clear D gene. Trimming removed 6 bases from V and 3 bases from J, with 13 bases in between. The CDR3 spans 14 residues. CDR1 is SGHRS, CDR2 YFSETQ, per germline.

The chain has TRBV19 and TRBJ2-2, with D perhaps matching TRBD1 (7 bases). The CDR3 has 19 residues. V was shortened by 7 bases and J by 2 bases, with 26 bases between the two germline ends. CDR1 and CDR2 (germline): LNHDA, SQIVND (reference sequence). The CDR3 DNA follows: TGTGCCAGTACCCCCCGAGGCAGGGGGGAATCGGGAAACACCGGGGAGCTGTTTTTT. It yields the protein CASTPRGRGESGNTGELFF.

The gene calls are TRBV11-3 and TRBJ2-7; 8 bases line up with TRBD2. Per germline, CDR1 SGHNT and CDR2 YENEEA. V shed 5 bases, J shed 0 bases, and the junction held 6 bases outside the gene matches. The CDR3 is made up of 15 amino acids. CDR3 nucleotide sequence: TGTGCCAGCAGCCCGGGGGGGTCTTCCTCCTACGAGCAGTACTTC. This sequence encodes CASSPGGSSSYEQYF.

CDR3 bases: TGTGCCAGCAGCCCCTTCCGACTAGCGGGAGGGTACGAGCAGTACTTC. Residues: CASSPFRLAGGYEQYF. J is TRBJ2-7 and V is TRBV7-6; 14 bases align to TRBD2. The germline V gene encodes CDR1 SGHVS and CDR2 FNYEAQ. The CDR3 has 16 residues. The junction had 7 bases not matched to a gene; V was cut back by 5 bases and J by 4 bases. Looking up the rest from reference TRBV7-6 and TRBJ2-7 gives the full variable domain: GAGVSQSPRYKVTKRGQDVALRCDPISGHVSLYWYRQALGQGPEFLTYFNYEAQQDKSGLPNDRFSAERPEGSISTLTIQRTEQRDSAMYRCASSPFRLAGGYEQYFGPGTRLTVT.

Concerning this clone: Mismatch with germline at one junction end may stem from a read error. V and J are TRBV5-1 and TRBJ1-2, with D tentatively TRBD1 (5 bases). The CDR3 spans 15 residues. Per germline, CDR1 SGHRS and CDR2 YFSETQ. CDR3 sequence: CASSLQGRFGYGYTF. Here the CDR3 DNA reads TGTGCCAGCAGTCTCCAGGGAAGGTTTGGCTATGGCTACACCTTC.

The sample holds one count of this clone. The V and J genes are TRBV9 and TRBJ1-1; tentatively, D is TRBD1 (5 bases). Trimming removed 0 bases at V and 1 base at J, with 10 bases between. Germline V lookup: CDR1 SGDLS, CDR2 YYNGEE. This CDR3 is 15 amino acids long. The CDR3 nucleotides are TGTGCCAGCAGCGTAGGGCCAGACAGGAACACTGAAGCTTTCTTT. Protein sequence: CASSVGPDRNTEAFF.

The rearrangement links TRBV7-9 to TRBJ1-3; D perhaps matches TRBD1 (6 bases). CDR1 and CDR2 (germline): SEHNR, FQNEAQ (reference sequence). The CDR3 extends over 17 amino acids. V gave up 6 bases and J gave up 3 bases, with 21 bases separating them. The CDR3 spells CASSSSDGGADGNTIYF. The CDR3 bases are TGTGCCAGCAGTTCCTCTGACGGGGGGGCCGATGGAAACACCATATATTTT.

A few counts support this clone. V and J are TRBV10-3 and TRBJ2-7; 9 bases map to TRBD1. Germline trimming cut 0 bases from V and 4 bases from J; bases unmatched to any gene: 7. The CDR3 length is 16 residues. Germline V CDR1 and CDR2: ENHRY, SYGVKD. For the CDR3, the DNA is TGTGCCATCAGTGAGTCTGTGGGACAGGGATCTTACGAGCAGTACTTC. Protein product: CAISESVGQGSYEQYF.

CDR3 in amino acids: CASPFDMNTEAFF. The CDR3 region has the DNA TGTGCCAGCCCATTCGACATGAACACTGAAGCTTTCTTT. This rearrangement joins TRBV6-1 to TRBJ1-1; no definite D call. Germline V gene lookup returns CDR1 MNHNS and CDR2 SASEGT. The germline V and J ends were trimmed by 8 bases and 0 bases, with 10 bases remaining between them. The CDR3 has 13 residues.

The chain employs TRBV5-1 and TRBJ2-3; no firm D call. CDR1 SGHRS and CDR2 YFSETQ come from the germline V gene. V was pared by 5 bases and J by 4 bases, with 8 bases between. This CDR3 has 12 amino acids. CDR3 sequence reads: CASREQADTQYF. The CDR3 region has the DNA TGCGCCAGCAGAGAGCAAGCAGATACGCAGTATTTT.

The CDR3 nucleotides are TGTGCCAGCAGTTTCGGGACTAGCGGGAGCCAGACCCAGTACTTC. This gives the protein CASSFGTSGSQTQYF. V usage is TRBV6-5 and J usage is TRBJ2-5; 14 bases agree with TRBD2. The V gene's germline CDR1 is MNHEY and CDR2 SVGAGI. Unmatched junction bases numbered 4, after V lost 4 bases and J lost 6 bases. The CDR3 length is 15 residues.

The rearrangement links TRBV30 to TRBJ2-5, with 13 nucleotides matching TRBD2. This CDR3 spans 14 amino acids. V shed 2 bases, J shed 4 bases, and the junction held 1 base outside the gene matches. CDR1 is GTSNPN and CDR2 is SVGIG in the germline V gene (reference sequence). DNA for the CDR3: TGTGCCTGGAGTACTAGCGGGGGGGCAGAGACCCAGTACTTC. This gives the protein CAWSTSGGAETQYF.

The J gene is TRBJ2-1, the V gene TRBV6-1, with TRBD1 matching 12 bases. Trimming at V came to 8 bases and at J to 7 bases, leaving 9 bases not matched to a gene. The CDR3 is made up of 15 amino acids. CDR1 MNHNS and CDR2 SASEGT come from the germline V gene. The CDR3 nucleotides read TGTGCCAGCCGTGGGACAGGGGGCGTTTGGAATGAGCAGTTCTTC. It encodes CASRGTGGVWNEQFF.

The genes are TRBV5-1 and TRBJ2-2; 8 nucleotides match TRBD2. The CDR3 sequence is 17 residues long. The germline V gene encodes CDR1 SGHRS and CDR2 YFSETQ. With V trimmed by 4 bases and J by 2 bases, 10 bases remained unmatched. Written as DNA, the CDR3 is TGCGCCAGCAGCCGCACTAGCGGAGTCTCCAACACCGGGGAGCTGTTTTTT. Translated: CASSRTSGVSNTGELFF.

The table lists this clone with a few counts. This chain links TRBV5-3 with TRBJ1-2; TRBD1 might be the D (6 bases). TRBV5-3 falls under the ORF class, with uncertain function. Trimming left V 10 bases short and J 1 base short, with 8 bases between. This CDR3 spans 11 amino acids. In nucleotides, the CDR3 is TGTGCCGAAGGGGGTAACTATGGCTACACCTTC. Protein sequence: CAEGGNYGYTF.

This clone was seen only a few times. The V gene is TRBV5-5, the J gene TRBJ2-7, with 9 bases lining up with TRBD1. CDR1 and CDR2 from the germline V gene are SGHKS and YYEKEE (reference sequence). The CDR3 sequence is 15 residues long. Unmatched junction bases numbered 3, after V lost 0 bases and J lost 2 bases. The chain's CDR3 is CASSLERTGAYEQYF. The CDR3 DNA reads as TGTGCCAGCAGCTTGGAACGGACAGGGGCCTACGAGCAGTACTTC.

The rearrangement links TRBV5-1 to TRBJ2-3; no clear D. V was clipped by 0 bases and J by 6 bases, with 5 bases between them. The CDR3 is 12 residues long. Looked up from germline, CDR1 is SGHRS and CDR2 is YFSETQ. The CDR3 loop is CASSLVRDTQYF. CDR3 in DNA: TGCGCCAGCAGCTTGGTCCGGGATACGCAGTATTTT.

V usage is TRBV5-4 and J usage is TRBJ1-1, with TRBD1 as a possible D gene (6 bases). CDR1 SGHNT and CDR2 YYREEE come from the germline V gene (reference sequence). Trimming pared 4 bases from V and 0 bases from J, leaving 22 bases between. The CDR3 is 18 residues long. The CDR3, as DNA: TGTGCCAGCAGCGGAAAGGGTCAAAGCGGGACATTGAACACTGAAGCTTTCTTT. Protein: CASSGKGQSGTLNTEAFF.

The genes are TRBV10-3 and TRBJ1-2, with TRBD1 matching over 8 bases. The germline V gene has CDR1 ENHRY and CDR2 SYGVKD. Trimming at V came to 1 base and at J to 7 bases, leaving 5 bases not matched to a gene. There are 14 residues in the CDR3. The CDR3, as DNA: TGTGCCATCAGTGAGTTACAGGGGGAAGGTGGCTACACCTTC. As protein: CAISELQGEGGYTF.

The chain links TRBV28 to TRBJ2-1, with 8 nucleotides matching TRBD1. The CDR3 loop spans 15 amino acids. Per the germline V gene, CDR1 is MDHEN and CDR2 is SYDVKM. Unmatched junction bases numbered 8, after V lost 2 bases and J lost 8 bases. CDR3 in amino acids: CASSLGQGALDEQFF. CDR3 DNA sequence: TGTGCCAGCAGTTTAGGGCAGGGGGCCCTCGATGAGCAGTTCTTC.

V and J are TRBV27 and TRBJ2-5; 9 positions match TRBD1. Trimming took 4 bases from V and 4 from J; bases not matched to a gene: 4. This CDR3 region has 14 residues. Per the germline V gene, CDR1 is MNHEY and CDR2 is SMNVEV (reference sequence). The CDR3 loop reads CASSSDRGGETQYF. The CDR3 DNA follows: TGTGCCAGCAGTTCGGACAGGGGAGGAGAGACCCAGTACTTC.

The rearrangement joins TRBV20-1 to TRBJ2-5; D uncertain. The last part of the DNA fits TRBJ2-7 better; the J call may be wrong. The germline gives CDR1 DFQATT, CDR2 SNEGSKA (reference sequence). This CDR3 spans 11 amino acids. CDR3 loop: CSVRSSYEQYF. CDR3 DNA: TGCAGTGTTCGGAGCTCCTACGAGCAGTACTTC.

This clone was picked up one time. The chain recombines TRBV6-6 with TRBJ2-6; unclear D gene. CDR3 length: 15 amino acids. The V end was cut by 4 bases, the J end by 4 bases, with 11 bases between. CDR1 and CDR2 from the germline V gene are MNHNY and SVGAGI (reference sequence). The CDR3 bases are TGTGCCAGCAGTTTAGCTCGCGCCGGGGCCAACGTCCTGACTTTC. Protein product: CASSLARAGANVLTF.

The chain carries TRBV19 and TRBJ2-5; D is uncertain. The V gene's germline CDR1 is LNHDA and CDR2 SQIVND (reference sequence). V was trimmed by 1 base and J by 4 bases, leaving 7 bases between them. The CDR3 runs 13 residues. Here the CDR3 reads CASSIVPSETQYF. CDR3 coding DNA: TGTGCCAGTAGTATAGTCCCGTCAGAGACCCAGTACTTC.

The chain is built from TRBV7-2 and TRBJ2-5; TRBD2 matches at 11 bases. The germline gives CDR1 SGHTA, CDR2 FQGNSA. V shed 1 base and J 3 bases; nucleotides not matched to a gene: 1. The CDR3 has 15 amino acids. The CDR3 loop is CASSLGLAGKETQYF. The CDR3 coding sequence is TGTGCCAGCAGCTTAGGACTAGCGGGGAAAGAGACCCAGTACTTC. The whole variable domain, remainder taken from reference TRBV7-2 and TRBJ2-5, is GAGVSQSPSNKVTEKGKDVELRCDPISGHTALYWYRQSLGQGLEFLIYFQGNSAPDKSGLPSDRFSAERTGGSVSTLTIQRTQQEDSAVYLCASSLGLAGKETQYFGPGTRLLVL.

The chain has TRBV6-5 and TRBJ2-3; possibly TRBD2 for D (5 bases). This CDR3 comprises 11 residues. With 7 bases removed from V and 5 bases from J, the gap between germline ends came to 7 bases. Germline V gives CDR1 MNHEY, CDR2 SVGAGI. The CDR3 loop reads CASIRGDTQYF. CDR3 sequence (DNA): TGTGCCAGCATTCGGGGAGATACGCAGTATTTT.

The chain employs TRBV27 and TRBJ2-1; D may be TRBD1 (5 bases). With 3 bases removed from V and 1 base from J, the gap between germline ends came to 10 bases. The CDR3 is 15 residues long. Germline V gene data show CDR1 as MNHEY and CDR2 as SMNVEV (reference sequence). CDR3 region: CASSFRVVSYNEQFF. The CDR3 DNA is TGTGCCAGCAGTTTCAGGGTTGTGTCCTACAATGAGCAGTTCTTC.

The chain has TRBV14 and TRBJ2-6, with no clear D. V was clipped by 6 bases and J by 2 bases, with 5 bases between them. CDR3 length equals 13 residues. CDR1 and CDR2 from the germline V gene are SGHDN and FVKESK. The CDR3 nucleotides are TGTGCCAGCAGTCAGACTGGGGCCAACGTCCTGACTTTC. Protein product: CASSQTGANVLTF.

CDR3 coding DNA: TGCGCCAGCAGCCGGGTTGACACAGATACGCAGTATTTT. The encoded protein is CASSRVDTDTQYF. The V call is TRBV5-1, the J call TRBJ2-3; D is ambiguous. V dropped 4 bases and J dropped 2 bases, with 8 bases sitting between them. The CDR3 extends over 13 amino acids. Germline V gives CDR1 SGHRS, CDR2 YFSETQ.

CDR3 in amino acids: CASSPSDRATNEKLFF. The CDR3 region has the DNA TGTGCCAGCTCACCGTCGGACAGGGCGACTAATGAAAAACTGTTTTTT. This chain connects TRBV18 to TRBJ1-4; 8 nucleotides align to TRBD1. The germline V gene has CDR1 KGHSH and CDR2 LQKENI. V dropped 3 bases and J dropped 2; count of bases not matched to a gene: 5. The CDR3 is 16 residues long.

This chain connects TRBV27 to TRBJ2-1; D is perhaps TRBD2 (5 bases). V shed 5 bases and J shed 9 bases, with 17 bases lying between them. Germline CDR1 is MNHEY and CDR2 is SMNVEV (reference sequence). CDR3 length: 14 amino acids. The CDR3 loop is CASSPPGYPAEQFF. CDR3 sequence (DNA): TGTGCCAGCAGTCCTCCGGGATACCCTGCTGAGCAGTTCTTC.